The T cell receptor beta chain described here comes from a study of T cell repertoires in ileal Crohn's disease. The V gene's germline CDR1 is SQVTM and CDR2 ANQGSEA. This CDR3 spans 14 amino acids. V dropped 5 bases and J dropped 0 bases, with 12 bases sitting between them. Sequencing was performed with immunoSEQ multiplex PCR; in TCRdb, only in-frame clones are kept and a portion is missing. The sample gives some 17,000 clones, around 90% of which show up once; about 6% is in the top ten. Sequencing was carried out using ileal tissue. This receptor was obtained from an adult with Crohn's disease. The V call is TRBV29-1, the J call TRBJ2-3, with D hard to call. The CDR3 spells CSVRSRRSTDTQYF. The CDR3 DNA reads TGCAGCGTTCGATCTCGCAGGAGCACAGATACGCAGTATTTT.